This T cell receptor beta chain comes out of a study of blood T cell repertoires in COVID-19 (dated by TCRdb to about 2020). As for the study more broadly: Collaborator samples came from the United States, Italy and Spain and covered acute and convalescent phases of COVID-19. The material from the prospective study consisted of cDNA or gDNA derived from T cells, B-cell-depleted T cells, or PBMCs. The dataset comprised deeply sampled blood TCRbeta repertoires from subjects exposed to, actively infected with, or recovered from COVID-19. The repertoires were released in a freely available public database meant as a resource for research on the immune response to SARS-CoV-2. The samples were drawn from the first 160 participants of the ongoing ImmuneRACE study and from 1,200 or so subjects provided by 6 global collaborators. Sample metadata almost always included a de-identified subject ID, COVID-19 status, age in years and sex. Where available, HLA class I and class II types were taken from metadata supplied by the sample provider and were not determined by assay-based typing. Overall study results and their limits: The amount of clinical and demographic metadata varied by source and participant and was provided uncurated.

TCRbeta CDR3 regions were amplified from genomic DNA using the immunoSEQ Assay, a bias-controlled multiplex PCR. On the study's bioinformatics: Nucleated cell counts per sample were estimated from amplification of reference gene primers within the assay. To quantify the absolute abundance of each unique TCRbeta CDR3 rearrangement, sequence reads were collapsed and filtered. For each sample, productive Simpson clonality was calculated as the square root of Simpson's diversity index over productive rearrangements. TCRdb's version of the immuneACCESS table is confined to in-frame rearrangements and falls short of the full clone set. An unresolved V gene accounts for under half of the shortfall where checked; the remainder is of unknown origin. V and J calls and clone size are those listed in that table; D and trimming were worked out from the DNA. The sample table holds roughly 42,000 clones, of which around three quarters were seen once. The ten largest account for roughly 30% of the sample.

From the germline V gene (reference sequence), CDR1 is SGHKS and CDR2 is YYEKEE. V is shortened by 4 bases, J by 6 bases, and the region joining them spans 15 bases. Spanning cysteine to phenylalanine, the CDR3 consists of 14 amino acids. Only the CDR3 region is kept as DNA, spanning 42 bases read in frame from base 1. Whole blood was collected in K2EDTA tubes by collaborating institutions according to the institutions' own protocols. For TCRbeta analysis, collaborator samples were shipped as frozen whole blood, as isolated PBMCs, or as DNA extracted from either sample type. On this clone itself: No antigen is known for it. Per-nucleotide qualities are absent, and no much larger clonotype sits a single base away.

The receptor was isolated from a woman aged 80 or older with acute or convalescent COVID-19. The rearrangement combines TRBV5-5 with TRBJ2-3, with no D gene named confidently. Sequencing used peripheral blood. The sequenced DNA is TGTGCCAGCAGCCCAGGCAGGTCTTCTGATACGCAGTATTTT. Translated, this gives CASSPGRSSDTQYF.